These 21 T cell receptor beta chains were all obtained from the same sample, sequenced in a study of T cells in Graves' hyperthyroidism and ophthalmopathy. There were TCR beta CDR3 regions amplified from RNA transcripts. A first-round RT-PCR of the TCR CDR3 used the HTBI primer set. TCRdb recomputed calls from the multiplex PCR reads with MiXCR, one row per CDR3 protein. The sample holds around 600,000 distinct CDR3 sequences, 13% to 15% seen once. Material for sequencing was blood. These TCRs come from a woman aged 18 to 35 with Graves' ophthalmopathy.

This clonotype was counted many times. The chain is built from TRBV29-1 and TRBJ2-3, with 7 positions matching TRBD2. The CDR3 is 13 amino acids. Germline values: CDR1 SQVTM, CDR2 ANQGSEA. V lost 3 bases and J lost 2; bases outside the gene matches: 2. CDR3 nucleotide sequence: TGCAGCGTTGACCTAGCGGACACAGATACGCAGTATTTT. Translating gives CSVDLADTDTQYF.

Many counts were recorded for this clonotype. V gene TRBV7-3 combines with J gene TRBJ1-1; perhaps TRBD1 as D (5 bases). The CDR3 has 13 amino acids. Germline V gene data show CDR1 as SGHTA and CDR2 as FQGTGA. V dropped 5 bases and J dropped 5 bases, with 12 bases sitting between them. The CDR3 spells CASSPTGPTEAFF. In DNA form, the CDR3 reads TGTGCCAGCAGCCCAACGGGGCCGACTGAAGCTTTCTTT.

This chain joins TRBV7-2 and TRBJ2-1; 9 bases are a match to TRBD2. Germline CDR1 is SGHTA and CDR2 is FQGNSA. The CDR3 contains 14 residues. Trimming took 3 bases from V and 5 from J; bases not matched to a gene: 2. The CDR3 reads CASSFSGSHNEQFF. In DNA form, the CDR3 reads TGTGCCAGCAGCTTTAGCGGGAGCCACAATGAGCAGTTCTTC.

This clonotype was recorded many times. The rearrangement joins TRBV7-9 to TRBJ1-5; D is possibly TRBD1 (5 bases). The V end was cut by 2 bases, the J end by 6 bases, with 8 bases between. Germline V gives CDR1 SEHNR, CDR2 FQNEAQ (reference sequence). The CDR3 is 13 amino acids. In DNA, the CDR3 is TGTGCCAGCAGCTTAATCGGGGGTCAGCCCCAGCATTTT. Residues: CASSLIGGQPQHF.

CDR3 nucleotides: TGTGCCAGCAAAAAGCCCGGGACTAGCGGATACTACGAGCAGTACTTC. Protein product: CASKKPGTSGYYEQYF. V usage is TRBV27 and J usage is TRBJ2-7; TRBD2 agrees at 11 bases. The ends lost 7 bases at V and 3 bases at J; junction bases unmatched: 11. The CDR3 covers 16 residues. Germline V gives CDR1 MNHEY, CDR2 SMNVEV (reference sequence).

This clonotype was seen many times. In nucleotides, the CDR3 is TGCAGTGCTTACAAGCCCCCATTGTCCTACGAGCAGTACTTC. Its translation: CSAYKPPLSYEQYF. The V gene is TRBV20-1, the J gene TRBJ2-7; D gene ambiguous. Trimming shortened V by 5 bases and J by 1 base, and 15 bases separated the two germline ends. Germline V gene lookup returns CDR1 DFQATT and CDR2 SNEGSKA (reference sequence). The CDR3 has 14 amino acids.

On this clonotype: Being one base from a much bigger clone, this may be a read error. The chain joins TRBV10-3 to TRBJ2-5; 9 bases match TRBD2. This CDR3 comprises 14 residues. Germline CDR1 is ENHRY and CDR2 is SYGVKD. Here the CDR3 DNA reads TGTGCCATCAAGCCAACTAGCGGGCAAGAGGCCCAGTACTTC. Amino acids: CAIKPTSGQEAQYF.

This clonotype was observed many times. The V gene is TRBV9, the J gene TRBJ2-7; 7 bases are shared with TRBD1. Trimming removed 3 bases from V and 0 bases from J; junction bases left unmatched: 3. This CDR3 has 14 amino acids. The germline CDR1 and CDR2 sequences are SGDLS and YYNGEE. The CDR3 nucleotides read TGTGCCAGCAGCGCCCGGGACAGCTCCTACGAGCAGTACTTC. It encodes CASSARDSSYEQYF.

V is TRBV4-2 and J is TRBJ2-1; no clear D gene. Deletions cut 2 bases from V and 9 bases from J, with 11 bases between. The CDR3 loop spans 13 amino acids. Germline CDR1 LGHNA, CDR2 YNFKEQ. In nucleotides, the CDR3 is TGTGCCAGCAGCCAACTACTACCCAGTGAGCAGTTCTTC. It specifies CASSQLLPSEQFF.

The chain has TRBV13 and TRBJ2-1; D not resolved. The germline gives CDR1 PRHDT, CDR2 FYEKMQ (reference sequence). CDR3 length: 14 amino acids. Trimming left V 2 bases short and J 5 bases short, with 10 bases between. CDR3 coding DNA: TGTGCCAGCAGCTTAATGGGCGCTGACAATGAGCAGTTCTTC. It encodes CASSLMGADNEQFF.

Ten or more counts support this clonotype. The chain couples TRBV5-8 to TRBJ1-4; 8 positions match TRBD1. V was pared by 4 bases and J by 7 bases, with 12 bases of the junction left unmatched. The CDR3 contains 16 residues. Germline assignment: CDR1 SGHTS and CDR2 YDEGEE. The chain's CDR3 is CASSPKGDRIVEKLFF. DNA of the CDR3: TGTGCCAGCAGCCCCAAGGGGGACAGGATCGTTGAAAAACTGTTTTTT.

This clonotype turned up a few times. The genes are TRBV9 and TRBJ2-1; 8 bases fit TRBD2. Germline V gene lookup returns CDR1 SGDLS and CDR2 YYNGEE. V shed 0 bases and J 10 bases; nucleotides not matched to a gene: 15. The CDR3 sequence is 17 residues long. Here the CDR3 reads CASSVVASGWLGGEQFF. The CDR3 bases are TGTGCCAGCAGCGTAGTGGCTAGCGGGTGGTTAGGGGGGGAGCAGTTCTTC.

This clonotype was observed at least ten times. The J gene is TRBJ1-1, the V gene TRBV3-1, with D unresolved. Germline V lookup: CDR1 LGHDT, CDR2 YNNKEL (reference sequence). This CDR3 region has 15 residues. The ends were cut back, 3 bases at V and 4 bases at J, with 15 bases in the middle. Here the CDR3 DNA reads TGTGCCAGCAGCCATCGGGTCGGAGGATTCACTGAAGCTTTCTTT. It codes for CASSHRVGGFTEAFF.

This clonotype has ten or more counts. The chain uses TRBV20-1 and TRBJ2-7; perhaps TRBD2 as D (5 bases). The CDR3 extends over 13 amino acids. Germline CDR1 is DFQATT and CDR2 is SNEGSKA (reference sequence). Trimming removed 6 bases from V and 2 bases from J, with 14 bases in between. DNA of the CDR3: TGCAGTGCGCCACACGACTACCCCTACGAGCAGTACTTC. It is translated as CSAPHDYPYEQYF.

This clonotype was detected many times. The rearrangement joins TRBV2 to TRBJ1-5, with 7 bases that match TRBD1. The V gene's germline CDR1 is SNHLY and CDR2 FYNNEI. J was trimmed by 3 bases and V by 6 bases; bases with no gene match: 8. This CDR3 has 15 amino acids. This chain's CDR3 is CASRRDSEINQPQHF. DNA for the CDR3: TGTGCCAGCAGAAGGGACAGCGAAATCAATCAGCCCCAGCATTTT.

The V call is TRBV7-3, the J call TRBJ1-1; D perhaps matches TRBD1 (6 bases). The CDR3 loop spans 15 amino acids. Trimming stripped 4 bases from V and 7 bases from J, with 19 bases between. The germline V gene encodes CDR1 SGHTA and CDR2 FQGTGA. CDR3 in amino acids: CASSSGTPEQSEAFF. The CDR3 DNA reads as TGTGCCAGCAGCTCCGGGACACCAGAACAGAGTGAAGCTTTCTTT.

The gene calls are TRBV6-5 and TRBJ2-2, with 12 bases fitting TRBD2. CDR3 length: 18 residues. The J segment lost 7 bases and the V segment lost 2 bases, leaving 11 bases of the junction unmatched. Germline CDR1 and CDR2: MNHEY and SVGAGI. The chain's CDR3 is CASSYRLAGGWGGGELFF. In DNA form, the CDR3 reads TGTGCCAGCAGTTACCGGCTAGCGGGAGGGTGGGGAGGCGGGGAGCTGTTTTTT.

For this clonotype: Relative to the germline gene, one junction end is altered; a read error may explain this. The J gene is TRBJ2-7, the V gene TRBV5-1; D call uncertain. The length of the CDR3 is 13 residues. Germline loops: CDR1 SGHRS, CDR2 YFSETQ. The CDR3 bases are TGCGCCAGCAGCATAGGAACGGTCTACGGGCAGTACTTC. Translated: CASSIGTVYGQYF.

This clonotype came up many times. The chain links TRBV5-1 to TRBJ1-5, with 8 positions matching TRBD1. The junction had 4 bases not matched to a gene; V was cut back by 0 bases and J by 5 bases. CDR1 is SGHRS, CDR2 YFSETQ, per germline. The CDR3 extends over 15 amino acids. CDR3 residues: CASSLGGTGDQPQHF. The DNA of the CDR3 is TGCGCCAGCAGCTTGGGGGGGACAGGAGATCAGCCCCAGCATTTT.

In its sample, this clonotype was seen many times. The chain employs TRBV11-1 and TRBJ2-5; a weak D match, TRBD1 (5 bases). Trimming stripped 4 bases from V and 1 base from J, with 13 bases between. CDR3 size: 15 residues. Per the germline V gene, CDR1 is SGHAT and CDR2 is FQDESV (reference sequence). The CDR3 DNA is TGTGCCAGCAGCTCCGTGCAGGGTAGCCAAGAGACCCAGTACTTC. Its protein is CASSSVQGSQETQYF. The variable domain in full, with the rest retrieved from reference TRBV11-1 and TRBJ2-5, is EAEVAQSPRYKITEKSQAVAFWCDPISGHATLYWYRQILGQGPELLVQFQDESVVDDSQLPKDRFSAERLKGVDSTLKIQPAELGDSAMYLCASSSVQGSQETQYFGPGTRLLVL.

CDR3 nucleotide sequence: TGTGCCAGCACCTCCCCCGAACAGGGGGCCCCAGAGCAGTTCTTC. Protein sequence: CASTSPEQGAPEQFF. The rearrangement uses TRBV12-3 or TRBV12-4 and TRBJ2-1; 9 positions match TRBD1. The CDR3 is 15 amino acids. The J segment lost 10 bases and the V segment lost 7 bases, leaving 14 bases of the junction unmatched.